A single sample is the source of the 27 T cell receptor beta chains below, sequenced in a study of OX40 agonist ivuxolimab in advanced cancers. This table comes from immunoSEQ multiplex PCR, and its TCRdb copy is limited to in-frame clones, with some not included. This sample has 60,000 to 90,000 clones, with approximately 86% found just once. The specimen comprised CD4+ or CD8+ T cells sorted from blood, sampled in a trial of the OX40 agonist ivuxolimab. All receptors derive from an adult with an advanced solid tumor such as melanoma, head and neck, liver or kidney cancer.

V usage is TRBV27 and J usage is TRBJ1-6, with 9 bases fitting TRBD1. V shed 6 bases, J shed 5 bases, and the junction held 8 bases outside the gene matches. Germline V CDR1 and CDR2: MNHEY, SMNVEV (reference sequence). This CDR3 spans 16 amino acids. The CDR3 reads CASRLGQGLNNSPLHF. For the CDR3, the DNA is TGTGCCAGCAGATTGGGACAGGGTTTGAATAATTCACCCCTCCACTTT.

This chain links TRBV7-9 with TRBJ2-3, with D perhaps matching TRBD1 (5 bases). Per germline, CDR1 SEHNR and CDR2 FQNEAQ (reference sequence). This CDR3 contains 12 residues. Trimming stripped 5 bases from V and 9 bases from J, with 12 bases between. The CDR3 spells CASSQEGATQYF. The CDR3 DNA follows: TGTGCCAGCAGCCAGGAAGGGGCAACGCAGTATTTT.

V gene TRBV19 combines with J gene TRBJ2-7; 10 nucleotides agree with TRBD1. Per the germline V gene, CDR1 is LNHDA and CDR2 is SQIVND (reference sequence). The CDR3 length is 15 residues. After removal of 6 bases from V and 2 bases from J, the junction contained 7 bases not matched to a gene. CDR3 loop: CASRGAGTGAYEQYF. CDR3 in DNA: TGTGCCAGTAGGGGAGCCGGGACAGGGGCCTACGAGCAGTACTTC.

A few counts support this clone. The chain couples TRBV5-1 to TRBJ1-2; the D gene is possibly TRBD1 (5 bases). Trimming removed 4 bases from V and 1 base from J, with 11 bases in between. From germline, CDR1 is SGHRS and CDR2 YFSETQ. The CDR3 spans 14 residues. The CDR3: CASSREDINYGYTF. Here the CDR3 DNA reads TGCGCCAGCAGCAGAGAGGACATTAACTATGGCTACACCTTC.

The CDR3 DNA reads as TGTGCCAGCAGTGCGCCGGGGCCCGGATCGACCCAGTACTTC. As protein: CASSAPGPGSTQYF. The chain recombines TRBV27 with TRBJ2-5; either TRBD1 or TRBD2 may fit D (5 bases each). There are 14 residues in the CDR3. V dropped 5 bases and J dropped 7 bases, with 17 bases sitting between them. The germline V gene encodes CDR1 MNHEY and CDR2 SMNVEV (reference sequence).

This chain connects TRBV12-5 to TRBJ2-7; D is unclear. Between the trimmed V and J ends, which lost 2 bases and 4 bases, there was a span of 6 bases. CDR1 LGHNT and CDR2 FRNRAP come from the germline V gene. This CDR3 comprises 12 residues. CDR3 sequence: CASGLLGYEQYF. The CDR3 nucleotides are TGTGCTAGTGGTTTGTTGGGGTACGAGCAGTACTTC.

J is TRBJ1-4 and V is TRBV18, with a tentative D call TRBD1 (6 bases). Germline V gene sequence: CDR1 KGHSH, CDR2 LQKENI. Trimming removed 0 bases at V and 4 bases at J, with 6 bases between. The length of the CDR3 is 14 residues. The CDR3 DNA reads as TGTGCCAGCTCACCACCGGACAGTAATGAAAAACTGTTTTTT. Its translation: CASSPPDSNEKLFF.

The chain joins TRBV6-5 to TRBJ2-5, with TRBD2 identical over 10 bases. With 6 bases clipped from V and 7 bases from J, the junction kept 8 bases outside the gene matches. The CDR3 extends over 14 amino acids. The germline V gene encodes CDR1 MNHEY and CDR2 SVGAGI. The CDR3, as DNA: TGTGCCAGCAGCAAAACCTTAGCGGGGGGGACCCAGTACTTC. It translates to CASSKTLAGGTQYF.

This clone has just one count. The V gene is TRBV28, the J gene TRBJ2-7; 8 nucleotides line up with TRBD1. CDR1 MDHEN and CDR2 SYDVKM come from the germline V gene. CDR3 length: 12 amino acids. Germline trimming cut 4 bases from V and 9 bases from J; bases unmatched to any gene: 5. CDR3 sequence: CASSSYRGRQYF. CDR3 DNA: TGTGCCAGCAGTTCCTACAGGGGGAGGCAGTACTTC.

The V and J genes are TRBV6-1 and TRBJ1-5; D not certain. CDR3 length: 16 amino acids. From germline, CDR1 is MNHNS and CDR2 SASEGT. V was clipped by 2 bases and J by 5 bases, with 16 bases between them. In DNA form, the CDR3 reads TGTGCCAGCAGTGAAATGGCGGGGTTAAGCGATCAGCCCCAGCATTTT. Translated: CASSEMAGLSDQPQHF.

This clone was observed a few times. V usage is TRBV2 and J usage is TRBJ2-7; 8 nucleotides line up with TRBD1. Germline values: CDR1 SNHLY, CDR2 FYNNEI. There are 13 residues in the CDR3. The V gene end was trimmed by 7 bases and the J gene end by 7 bases; junction bases not matched to a gene: 9. Here the CDR3 reads CASKGQGAREQYF. The CDR3, as DNA: TGTGCCAGCAAGGGTCAGGGGGCTCGGGAGCAGTACTTC.

This clone was found a few times. The genes are TRBV7-2 and TRBJ2-3, with 9 bases fitting TRBD2. CDR1 and CDR2 (germline): SGHTA, FQGNSA. V trimming: 1 base; J trimming: 14 bases; junction bases outside the gene matches: 10. The CDR3 runs to 14 residues. The CDR3 region is CASSLDSSGIYRYF. CDR3 in DNA: TGTGCCAGCAGCTTAGATTCTAGCGGGATCTATCGGTATTTT.

This chain joins TRBV2 and TRBJ1-1; D is unclear. Germline CDR1 reads SNHLY; CDR2 reads FYNNEI. There are 13 residues in the CDR3. The V end lost 4 bases, the J end lost 3 bases, and 9 bases lay between the germline ends. The CDR3 DNA reads TGTGCCAGCAGTGTGCAACCGTACACTGAAGCTTTCTTT. This sequence encodes CASSVQPYTEAFF.

This chain uses TRBV5-1 with TRBJ2-2, with 8 bases aligning to TRBD1. The CDR3 has 15 residues. The junction had 5 bases not matched to a gene; V was cut back by 3 bases and J by 4 bases. Germline lookup yields CDR1 SGHRS and CDR2 YFSETQ. CDR3 region: CASSSLTGGTGELFF. CDR3 in DNA: TGCGCCAGCAGCTCTCTTACAGGGGGCACCGGGGAGCTGTTTTTT.

This chain uses TRBV11-2 with TRBJ2-7, with D uncertain. CDR3 length: 15 residues. Germline V CDR1 and CDR2: SGHAT, FQNNGV. V was clipped by 2 bases and J by 0 bases, with 11 bases between them. This CDR3 reads CASSLQSTHSYEQYF. DNA of the CDR3: TGTGCCAGCAGCTTACAATCGACCCACTCCTACGAGCAGTACTTC.

This clone was counted a few times. V is TRBV11-2 and J is TRBJ2-1; no definite D call. Germline values: CDR1 SGHAT, CDR2 FQNNGV. V was cut by 3 bases and J by 3 bases, with 0 bases left in between. The CDR3 is made up of 11 amino acids. The CDR3 coding sequence is TGTGCCAGCAGCTTCTACAATGAGCAGTTCTTC. Amino acid sequence: CASSFYNEQFF.

The J gene is TRBJ1-1, the V gene TRBV27, with 7 bases aligning to TRBD1. The CDR3 contains 15 residues. Germline V gene lookup returns CDR1 MNHEY and CDR2 SMNVEV (reference sequence). The V segment lost 3 bases and the J segment 1 base; nucleotides outside the gene matches: 5. CDR3 loop: CASSFHRDRNTEAFF. In DNA form, the CDR3 reads TGTGCCAGCAGTTTCCACCGGGACAGGAACACTGAAGCTTTCTTT.

In its sample, this clone was seen a few times. The CDR3 bases are TGCGCCAGCAGCCTAACCGCCCGACAGGGCCGGGAGACCCAGTACTTC. Its translation is CASSLTARQGRETQYF. The rearrangement joins TRBV5-1 to TRBJ2-5; 7 nucleotides agree with TRBD1. This CDR3 is 16 amino acids long. The germline CDR1 and CDR2 sequences are SGHRS and YFSETQ. Trimming cost V 4 bases and J 5 bases; bases outside gene matches: 14.

The chain couples TRBV5-1 to TRBJ2-3; the match to TRBD1 covers 9 bases. The CDR3 runs to 16 residues. In germline, CDR1 is SGHRS, CDR2 YFSETQ. V was clipped by 4 bases and J by 4 bases; unmatched bases: 10. The chain's CDR3 is CASSQRDRVPSDTQYF. The DNA of the CDR3 is TGCGCCAGCAGCCAACGGGACAGGGTACCCTCAGATACGCAGTATTTT.

The V gene is TRBV19, the J gene TRBJ2-5, with 9 positions matching TRBD1. This CDR3 has 16 amino acids. The junction had 11 bases not matched to a gene; V was cut back by 5 bases and J by 4 bases. The V gene's germline CDR1 is LNHDA and CDR2 SQIVND (reference sequence). For the CDR3, the DNA is TGTGCCAGTAGTCACTACAGGGGGCGCACAGGAGAGACCCAGTACTTC. It specifies CASSHYRGRTGETQYF.

The chain employs TRBV30 and TRBJ2-2, with D perhaps matching TRBD2 (6 bases). The CDR3 consists of 14 residues. V was shortened by 3 bases and J by 4 bases, with 12 bases between the two germline ends. In germline, CDR1 is GTSNPN, CDR2 SVGIG (reference sequence). This CDR3 is CAWSRLVGTGELFF. The CDR3 DNA reads TGTGCCTGGAGCAGACTAGTGGGCACCGGGGAGCTGTTTTTT. Full variable domain (outside the CDR3, taken from reference TRBV30 and TRBJ2-2): SQTIHQWPATLVQPVGSPLSLECTVEGTSNPNLYWYRQAAGRGLQLLFYSVGIGQISSEVPQNLSASRPQDRQFILSSKKLLLSDSGFYLCAWSRLVGTGELFFGEGSRLTVL.

This clone was recorded a few times. V is TRBV6-1 and J is TRBJ2-3; 7 bases align to TRBD2. V was clipped by 0 bases and J by 6 bases; unmatched bases: 6. The CDR3 runs to 15 residues. Germline CDR1 MNHNS, CDR2 SASEGT. In nucleotides, the CDR3 is TGTGCCAGCAGTGAAGCAGGCGGGAGTCGGGATACGCAGTATTTT. Translation: CASSEAGGSRDTQYF.

This clone was seen only a few times. The chain carries TRBV9 and TRBJ2-2; D not resolved. The germline gives CDR1 SGDLS, CDR2 YYNGEE. Trimming shortened V by 0 bases and J by 7 bases, and 10 bases separated the two germline ends. The CDR3 covers 14 residues. The CDR3 DNA is TGTGCCAGCAGCGTAGTCGGGTCCGGCGGGGAGCTGTTTTTT. Residues: CASSVVGSGGELFF.

This clone has only one observation. The chain has TRBV7-2 and TRBJ2-1, with D tentatively TRBD2 (5 bases). The CDR3 contains 14 residues. Germline CDR1 is SGHTA and CDR2 is FQGNSA. V was pared by 7 bases and J by 5 bases, with 15 bases between. The CDR3 region has the DNA TGTGCCAGCACCCGCACCGGACTCCACAATGAGCAGTTCTTC. Its protein is CASTRTGLHNEQFF.

The chain joins TRBV21-1 to TRBJ2-1; the table's D call, TRBD1, has no DNA check behind it. TRBV21-1 is deemed a pseudogene. CDR3 size: 17 residues. DNA of the CDR3: TGTGCCAGCAGCAAAGAAAGGTGGCATCCAGGAAACAATGAGCAGTTCTTC. Encoded protein: CASSKERWHPGNNEQFF.

The chain recombines TRBV7-2 with TRBJ2-1; 9 bases fit TRBD1. This CDR3 is 15 amino acids long. CDR1 is SGHTA, CDR2 FQGNSA, per germline. J lost 7 bases, V lost 4 bases, and 8 bases had no gene match. The DNA of the CDR3 is TGTGCCAGCAGCTCCAGGACAGGGGAGAGGAATGAGCAGTTCTTC. The encoded protein is CASSSRTGERNEQFF.

V usage is TRBV30 and J usage is TRBJ2-2, with D unclear. The CDR3 length is 14 residues. The V end lost 4 bases, the J end lost 2 bases, and 11 bases lay between the germline ends. Germline lookup yields CDR1 GTSNPN and CDR2 SVGIG (reference sequence). CDR3 protein: CAWMGGPNTGELFF. The CDR3 nucleotides read TGTGCCTGGATGGGCGGCCCAAACACCGGGGAGCTGTTTTTT.